What follows are 27 T cell receptor beta chains derived from one specimen sequenced in a study of siplizumab effects on memory and regulatory T cells. These receptors have no identified antigens. Libraries were prepared by immunoSEQ multiplex PCR; TCRdb keeps only in-frame clonotypes and omits some of them. The sample lists about 20,000 clones, more than 35% occurring once. For 6 days at 37°C, the mixed lymphocyte reaction cells were kept in coculture. Input material: CFSE-low (dividing) CD4+ T cells sorted from an allogeneic mixed lymphocyte reaction. The receptor source for this set is a human donor in good health; the cells came from an allogeneic mixed lymphocyte reaction.

CDR3 amino acids: CASSPDRGRVETQYF. The CDR3 DNA reads as TGTGCCAGCAGCCCAGACAGGGGGCGCGTAGAGACCCAGTACTTC. This rearrangement joins TRBV7-2 to TRBJ2-5; TRBD1 agrees at 10 bases. The CDR3 is 15 amino acids. Germline V gene lookup returns CDR1 SGHTA and CDR2 FQGNSA. V gave up 5 bases and J gave up 4 bases; unmatched junction bases: 7.

This clone rates as medium-sized. The gene calls are TRBV30 and TRBJ1-2, with 9 bases that match TRBD1. The CDR3 consists of 12 residues. Germline V gene data show CDR1 as GTSNPN and CDR2 as SVGIG (reference sequence). Trimming at V came to 4 bases and at J to 8 bases, leaving 5 bases not matched to a gene. For the CDR3, the DNA is TGTGCCTGGATCGGACAGGGGTACGGCTACACCTTC. Its protein product is CAWIGQGYGYTF.

This chain joins TRBV10-2 and TRBJ2-2, with TRBD1 identical over 8 bases. V lost 7 bases, J lost 7 bases, and 5 bases stayed unmatched. Germline assignment: CDR1 WSHSY and CDR2 SAAADI. The CDR3 loop spans 13 amino acids. CDR3 loop: CASTQGAGGELFF. The CDR3 nucleotides are TGCGCCAGCACCCAGGGGGCTGGCGGGGAGCTGTTTTTT.

The V and J genes are TRBV7-9 and TRBJ2-1, with a possible D match to TRBD1 (5 bases). CDR1 and CDR2 from the germline V gene are SEHNR and FQNEAQ (reference sequence). The CDR3 totals 14 residues. V was cut by 7 bases and J by 3 bases, with 13 bases left in between. CDR3 nucleotides: TGTGCCAGCACCATAGGGGAATTCTACAATGAGCAGTTCTTC. Encoded protein: CASTIGEFYNEQFF.

The chain has TRBV6-6 and TRBJ1-2; 9 bases match TRBD1. The V and J ends lost 6 bases and 1 base, in that order; junction bases with no gene match: 9. Per the germline V gene, CDR1 is MNHNY and CDR2 is SVGAGI (reference sequence). The length of the CDR3 is 16 residues. The DNA of the CDR3 is TGTGCCAGCAGCGGGACAGGGAACTCCCTTAACTATGGCTACACCTTC. As protein: CASSGTGNSLNYGYTF.

J is TRBJ2-2 and V is TRBV6-4, with D perhaps matching TRBD2 (7 bases). Germline CDR1 and CDR2: MRHNA and SNTAGT. The CDR3 is 18 amino acids. Trimming cost V 11 bases and J 0 bases, with 25 bases left between them. Written as DNA, the CDR3 is TGTGCCCCTCGGAGGGGGGGCCCTCTTGCTTCGAACACCGGGGAGCTGTTTTTT. Its protein product is CAPRRGGPLASNTGELFF.

This clone came up a few times. The gene calls are TRBV19 and TRBJ1-6, with a tentative D call TRBD1 (5 bases). From germline, CDR1 is LNHDA and CDR2 SQIVND (reference sequence). Deletions cut 5 bases from V and 8 bases from J, with 10 bases between. This CDR3 spans 13 amino acids. CDR3 sequence (DNA): TGTGCCAGTAGTTCAGGGTTTTATTCACCCCTCCACTTT. Protein: CASSSGFYSPLHF.

V is TRBV5-1 and J is TRBJ2-2; 7 positions match TRBD1. Germline values: CDR1 SGHRS, CDR2 YFSETQ. This CDR3 has 14 amino acids. The V segment lost 0 bases and the J segment 6 bases; nucleotides outside the gene matches: 2. CDR3 sequence reads: CASSLETGSGELFF. CDR3 nucleotide sequence: TGCGCCAGCAGCTTGGAGACAGGGTCCGGGGAGCTGTTTTTT.

The V gene is TRBV27, the J gene TRBJ1-5; the match to TRBD1 covers 9 bases. The CDR3 is made up of 17 amino acids. The J segment lost 2 bases and the V segment lost 2 bases, leaving 7 bases of the junction unmatched. CDR1 is MNHEY and CDR2 is SMNVEV in the germline V gene (reference sequence). CDR3 protein: CASSLGQGFGGNQPQHF. The CDR3 DNA sequence: TGTGCCAGCAGTTTAGGACAGGGGTTCGGAGGCAATCAGCCCCAGCATTTT.

This clone counts as medium-sized. The V and J genes are TRBV18 and TRBJ2-7; 7 bases are a match to TRBD2. Germline V gene lookup returns CDR1 KGHSH and CDR2 LQKENI. The CDR3 covers 15 residues. The V segment lost 0 bases and the J segment 3 bases; nucleotides outside the gene matches: 5. DNA of the CDR3: TGTGCCAGCTCACCACCGTCTAGCGGCTACTACGAGCAGTACTTC. Amino acid sequence: CASSPPSSGYYEQYF.

This sequence joins TRBV6-6 and TRBJ1-6; 9 positions agree with TRBD1. The CDR3 has 15 amino acids. The V segment lost 4 bases and the J segment 8 bases; nucleotides outside the gene matches: 6. CDR1 is MNHNY, CDR2 SVGAGI, per germline (reference sequence). The CDR3 DNA reads TGTGCCAGCAGTTCTCCGGGACAGGGCCATTCACCCCTCCACTTT. The encoded protein is CASSSPGQGHSPLHF.

This chain links TRBV7-3 with TRBJ1-1; 9 nucleotides line up with TRBD1. This CDR3 region has 13 residues. Germline values: CDR1 SGHTA, CDR2 FQGTGA. V lost 11 bases and J lost 3; bases outside the gene matches: 7. The CDR3 region is CAAPGTGHTEAFF. CDR3 DNA: TGTGCCGCCCCCGGGACAGGGCACACTGAAGCTTTCTTT.

This clone is deemed medium-sized (0.01 to 0.1%). The CDR3 DNA sequence: TGTGCCAGTAGTAGGCAGGCCTACTACAATGAGCAGTTCTTC. Translated: CASSRQAYYNEQFF. V usage is TRBV19 and J usage is TRBJ2-1; no clear D. CDR3 size: 14 residues. V lost 4 bases and J 3 bases, leaving 10 bases between the germline ends. Germline V CDR1 and CDR2: LNHDA, SQIVND (reference sequence).

The V gene is TRBV6-4, the J gene TRBJ2-3; D is undetermined. The V gene lost 5 bases and the J gene lost 2 bases, with 11 bases spanning the gap. Germline loops: CDR1 MRHNA, CDR2 SNTAGT. This CDR3 region has 14 residues. In nucleotides, the CDR3 is TGTGCCAGCAGTCACACTCACACCACAGATACGCAGTATTTT. Translated, it gives CASSHTHTTDTQYF.

By sample fraction, this clone is medium-sized. Other DNA sequences from this sample encode an identical CDR3 as well. V and J are TRBV11-2 and TRBJ1-6, with D hard to call. The CDR3 has 13 residues. Germline V gene data show CDR1 as SGHAT and CDR2 as FQNNGV. Trimming removed 1 base at V and 8 bases at J, with 6 bases between. In nucleotides, the CDR3 is TGTGCCAGCAGCTTAGTACCTGATTCACCCCTCCACTTT. Its translation is CASSLVPDSPLHF.

This chain's CDR3 is CASSYQGEGPTDTQYF. Written as DNA, the CDR3 is TGTGCCAGCAGTTACCAGGGCGAGGGGCCCACAGATACGCAGTATTTT. The chain combines TRBV6-9 with TRBJ2-3, with D possibly called TRBD1 or TRBD2 (5 bases each). Germline V gene lookup returns CDR1 MNHGY and CDR2 SVAAGI. The germline V and J ends were trimmed by 3 bases and 2 bases, with 15 bases remaining between them. The CDR3 has 16 residues.

This clone was picked up a small number of times. J is TRBJ2-3 and V is TRBV5-4, with 7 positions matching TRBD1. The CDR3 totals 17 residues. V lost 5 bases to trimming and J lost 1 base; unmatched junction nucleotides: 13. Per the germline V gene, CDR1 is SGHNT and CDR2 is YYREEE (reference sequence). CDR3 protein: CASRPQTGFEGTDTQYF. In DNA form, the CDR3 reads TGTGCCAGCAGACCTCAGACAGGGTTCGAAGGCACAGATACGCAGTATTTT. Based on the CDR3 plus reference TRBV5-4 and TRBJ2-3, the full variable domain is ETGVTQSPTHLIKTRGQQVTLRCSSQSGHNTVSWYQQALGQGPQFIFQYYREEENGRGNFPPRFSGLQFPNYSSELNVNALELDDSALYLCASRPQTGFEGTDTQYFGPGTRLTVL.

In the case of this clone: Other nucleotide sequences from this sample produce the same CDR3. This chain connects TRBV5-6 to TRBJ2-3; 8 bases match TRBD2. Germline trimming cut 4 bases from V and 4 bases from J; bases unmatched to any gene: 8. The CDR3 spans 15 residues. CDR1 is SGHDT, CDR2 YYEEEE, per germline. CDR3 region: CASSPLSGGADTQYF. The CDR3 nucleotides are TGTGCCAGCAGCCCGCTCAGCGGGGGAGCAGATACGCAGTATTTT.

The rearrangement uses TRBV5-4 and TRBJ1-1; weak D call: TRBD1 (5 bases). The ends were cut back, 1 base at V and 8 bases at J, with 12 bases in the middle. This CDR3 region has 13 residues. CDR1 is SGHNT and CDR2 is YYREEE in the germline V gene (reference sequence). The DNA of the CDR3 is TGTGCCAGCAGCTTGCACTTGGGACGGGAAGCTTTCTTT. Its translation: CASSLHLGREAFF.

By share of the sample, this clone is medium-sized. The chain links TRBV27 to TRBJ2-1, with D tentatively TRBD1 (7 bases). The CDR3 extends over 13 amino acids. Per the germline V gene, CDR1 is MNHEY and CDR2 is SMNVEV (reference sequence). Trimming took off 4 bases at V and 9 bases at J, with 13 bases between the two ends. CDR3 in amino acids: CASSYRGGIEQFF. Here the CDR3 DNA reads TGTGCCAGCAGTTACAGGGGAGGAATTGAGCAGTTCTTC.

This CDR3 is CASSRTSGSTDTQYF. The CDR3 DNA is TGTGCCAGCAGCCGGACTAGCGGAAGCACAGATACGCAGTATTTT. This chain uses TRBV5-4 with TRBJ2-3; 10 nucleotides align to TRBD2. This CDR3 spans 15 amino acids. Germline trimming cut 4 bases from V and 0 bases from J; bases unmatched to any gene: 2. CDR1 and CDR2 (germline): SGHNT, YYREEE (reference sequence).

The chain is built from TRBV18 and TRBJ2-3, with D possibly being TRBD1 or TRBD2 (5 bases each). Germline lookup yields CDR1 KGHSH and CDR2 LQKENI. The CDR3 totals 14 residues. The V and J ends lost 4 bases and 5 bases respectively, with 13 bases between them. CDR3 region: CASSHEGAGDTQYF. Here the CDR3 DNA reads TGTGCCAGCTCACATGAAGGGGCGGGAGATACGCAGTATTTT.

The J gene is TRBJ1-2, the V gene TRBV6-5; 7 nucleotides align to TRBD1. The CDR3 contains 15 residues. The V and J ends lost 0 bases and 4 bases, in that order; junction bases with no gene match: 5. Germline assignment: CDR1 MNHEY and CDR2 SVGAGI. CDR3 DNA: TGTGCCAGCAGTTACTCGATACAGGGGTTCTATGGCTACACCTTC. Protein product: CASSYSIQGFYGYTF.

The CDR3 coding sequence is TGTGCCAGCAGCGTATATCCAGTTTACAATGAGCAGTTCTTC. Its protein is CASSVYPVYNEQFF. The chain employs TRBV9 and TRBJ2-1; D remains unclear. The CDR3 covers 14 residues. CDR1 SGDLS and CDR2 YYNGEE come from the germline V gene. The germline V and J ends were trimmed by 1 base and 4 bases, with 9 bases remaining between them.

This clone is medium-sized by share. CDR3 sequence (DNA): TGCGCCAGCAGCTTGGAGGAAAGCCGGAATTCACCCCTCCACTTT. Residues: CASSLEESRNSPLHF. This chain joins TRBV5-1 and TRBJ1-6, with unresolved D. This CDR3 comprises 15 residues. V was trimmed by 0 bases and J by 7 bases, leaving 11 bases between them. From germline, CDR1 is SGHRS and CDR2 YFSETQ.

This clone showed up just a few times. The genes are TRBV18 and TRBJ1-5, with D maybe TRBD1 (5 bases). Per germline, CDR1 KGHSH and CDR2 LQKENI. CDR3 size: 15 residues. Trimming cost V 5 bases and J 6 bases, with 17 bases left between them. The CDR3 loop reads CASSSRGGEGQPQHF. The CDR3 DNA sequence: TGTGCCAGCTCATCCCGTGGGGGGGAGGGTCAGCCCCAGCATTTT.

In this sample, this clone turned up many times. This chain uses TRBV18 with TRBJ1-2; D is perhaps TRBD1 (6 bases). The CDR3 is 13 amino acids. V was shortened by 2 bases and J by 5 bases, with 9 bases between the two germline ends. Germline V CDR1 and CDR2: KGHSH, LQKENI. The CDR3 spells CASSPSGEYGYTF. In DNA, the CDR3 is TGTGCCAGCTCACCATCAGGGGAGTATGGCTACACCTTC.